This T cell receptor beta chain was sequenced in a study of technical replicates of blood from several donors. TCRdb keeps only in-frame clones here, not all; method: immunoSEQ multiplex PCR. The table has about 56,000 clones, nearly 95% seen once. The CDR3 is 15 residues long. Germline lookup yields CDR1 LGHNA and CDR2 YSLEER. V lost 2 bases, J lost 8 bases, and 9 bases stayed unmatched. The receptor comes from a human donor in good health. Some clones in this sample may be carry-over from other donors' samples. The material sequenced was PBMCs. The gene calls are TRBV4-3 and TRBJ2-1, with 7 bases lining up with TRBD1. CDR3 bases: TGCGCCAGCAGCCAAACACAGACAGGGATCGATGAGCAGTTCTTC. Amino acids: CASSQTQTGIDEQFF.